This T cell receptor (beta chain) was captured by sequencing in a study of beta chain features in type 1 diabetes. General study results and limits: Patients and controls would share equally any PCR tilt toward shorter templates. Type 1 diabetes patients showed fewer insertions and more deletions at VDJ junctions. There was a moderate but significant shortening of TCRB CDR3s in all four CD4+ subsets of Type 1 diabetes patients. Naive, central memory and regulatory TCRB repertoires appeared more similar among patients than healthy donors.

All of the isolated RNA was reverse transcribed, so expressed TCRB transcripts were sequenced. Some clones are missing from TCRdb's copy, which holds only in-frame ones; the method was immunoSEQ multiplex PCR. The sample yields some 640,000 clones, around 15% seen once. This clone turned up a few times. Antigen unknown. Sorting that relied on CD45RO/CCR7/CD25/CD127/CD95/CD27 yielded CD4+ naive, central memory, regulatory and stem cell-like memory cells. The J segment lost 0 bases and the V segment lost 3 bases, leaving 4 bases of the junction unmatched. Germline CDR1 reads WNHNN; CDR2 reads SYGVQD (reference sequence). The CDR3 loop spans 15 amino acids.

The V call is TRBV10-1, the J call TRBJ1-1; 7 positions match TRBD1. The source of this sequence is a man younger than 35 with type 1 diabetes. The sequenced sample was naive CD4+ T cells from blood. The CDR3 nucleotides are TGCGCCAGCAGTGAAGAGGGGGCCCTGAACACTGAAGCTTTCTTT. It specifies CASSEEGALNTEAFF.